The rows below give T cell receptor beta chains drawn from one sample of a study of identical twins. TCRdb passed the 5' RACE reads through MiXCR, listing each CDR3 protein once. Of 300,000 to 400,000 distinct CDR3 sequences listed, about 12% were seen once; the top ten hold approximately 7.9%. This sample also appeared in a second study, on yellow fever vaccine responses in identical twins.

Sequencing was performed on CD8+ T cells sorted from blood. The source is a woman aged 18-29 years in good health. CDR3s include the opening cysteine and the closing phenylalanine or tryptophan. The D gene is left open where the match is weak. Size is stated for part of the rows, as once, few or many counts, or as a class when the clone is expanded.

size	V	D	J	DNA	CDR3
few	TRBV7-8	TRBD2	TRBJ2-3	TGTGCCAGCAGCTTATTGCCTAGCGGCGGAGATACGCAGTATTTT	CASSLLPSGGDTQYF
-	TRBV7-9	TRBD1	TRBJ2-5	TGTGCCAGCAGCTTCGGACAGGGGGGCTTGGAGACCCAGTACTTC	CASSFGQGGLETQYF
few	TRBV5-1	TRBD1	TRBJ2-5	TGCGCCAGCAGCATGACAGGGCTCCAAGAGACCCAGTACTTC	CASSMTGLQETQYF
few	TRBV10-3	-	TRBJ2-2	TGTGCCACCAGGACCGGGACACTCACCGGGGAGCTGTTTTTT	CATRTGTLTGELFF
-	TRBV24-1	-	TRBJ2-3	TGTGCCACCAGCCGGACTGCAGATACGCAGTATTTT	CATSRTADTQYF
many	TRBV7-9	-	TRBJ2-5	TGTGCCAGCAGCTTAGTGGGAGCTCAAGAGACCCAGTACTTC	CASSLVGAQETQYF
-	TRBV6-5	-	TRBJ2-5	TGTGCCAGCAGTAACCAGGGGTCTTGGGGGGAGACCCAGTACTTC	CASSNQGSWGETQYF
many	TRBV27	-	TRBJ2-3	TGTGCCAGCAGGGGTCCTAGCACAGATACGCAGTATTTT	CASRGPSTDTQYF
few	TRBV3-1	-	TRBJ2-1	TGTGCCAGCACTCCACCCCAAGGCGAGGGAGGTCGGTTCTTC	CASTPPQGEGGRFF
many	TRBV4-1	TRBD1	TRBJ1-1	TGCGCCAGCAGCCAAGGGACAGGTAAAGCTTTCTTT	CASSQGTGKAFF
few	TRBV24-1	TRBD2	TRBJ2-1	TGTGCCACCAGTTCTGCGGGACTAAAAGGCGATGAGCAGTTCTTC	CATSSAGLKGDEQFF
-	TRBV27	-	TRBJ2-1	TGTGCCAGCAGTTCCCCGGGGGCCTACAATGAGCAGTTCTTC	CASSSPGAYNEQFF
few	TRBV7-8	-	TRBJ1-1	TGTGCCAGCAGCGCGTACAGGAGCCCGGGGAACACTGAAGCTTTCTTT	CASSAYRSPGNTEAFF
-	TRBV12-3/TRBV12-4	TRBD1	TRBJ2-2	TGTGCCAGCGCCCCCGGGACAGCTAACACCGGGGAGCTGTTTTTT	CASAPGTANTGELFF
-	TRBV12-3/TRBV12-4	-	TRBJ2-1	TGTGCCAGCAGCCTAGGGGGGGCGCATGAGCAGTTCTTC	CASSLGGAHEQFF
-	TRBV29-1	TRBD2	TRBJ2-3	TGCAGCGTCTCCACTAGCGGTCCTACAGATACGCAGTATTTT	CSVSTSGPTDTQYF